The rows below give T cell receptor beta chains drawn from one sample of a study of blood T cell repertoires in COVID-19. Using immunoSEQ multiplex PCR, the repertoire was profiled, and TCRdb retains in-frame clones only, with some absent. The sample consists of 110,000 or so clones, 84% of them appearing once. The sequencing sample was made of peripheral blood. All receptors come from a woman aged 40 to 50 with acute or convalescent COVID-19. CDR3s include the opening cysteine and the closing phenylalanine or tryptophan. The order of the fields is V gene, D gene, CDR3 length, clone size, J gene, CDR3 DNA, CDR3 protein. A D gene is named only where the DNA matches it firmly. Not all rows give a size; the values are once, few, many and, for expanded clones, a class.

V gene: TRBV9
D gene: -
CDR3 length: 14
clone size: -
J gene: TRBJ1-2
CDR3 DNA: TGTGCCAGCAGCGTAGGTGGGGGGAACTATGGCTACACCTTC
CDR3 protein: CASSVGGGNYGYTF

V gene: TRBV19
D gene: TRBD1
CDR3 length: 14
clone size: few
J gene: TRBJ2-3
CDR3 DNA: TGTGCCAGCTCTAACAGGGGGCAGACAGATACGCAGTATTTT
CDR3 protein: CASSNRGQTDTQYF

V gene: TRBV5-6
D gene: TRBD1
CDR3 length: 15
clone size: -
J gene: TRBJ2-7
CDR3 DNA: TGTGCCAGCAGCCGCGGACAGGGTGGAGCCTACGAGCAGTACTTC
CDR3 protein: CASSRGQGGAYEQYF

V gene: TRBV15
D gene: -
CDR3 length: 15
clone size: -
J gene: TRBJ2-2
CDR3 DNA: TGTGCCACCAGCAGTCTTTCAGATTCCACCGGGGAGCTGTTTTTT
CDR3 protein: CATSSLSDSTGELFF

V gene: TRBV14
D gene: TRBD1
CDR3 length: 14
clone size: -
J gene: TRBJ1-1
CDR3 DNA: TGTGCCAGCAGCCTACAGGGGGGGAACACTGAAGCTTTCTTT
CDR3 protein: CASSLQGGNTEAFF

V gene: TRBV6-5
D gene: TRBD2
CDR3 length: 15
clone size: -
J gene: TRBJ2-1
CDR3 DNA: TGTGCCAGCAGTTCTGGGCGGGGGTACTACAATGAGCAGTTCTTC
CDR3 protein: CASSSGRGYYNEQFF

V gene: TRBV6-5
D gene: TRBD1
CDR3 length: 14
clone size: -
J gene: TRBJ2-3
CDR3 DNA: TGTGCCAGCAGCCTGGACAGGGTCCGGGATACGCAGTATTTT
CDR3 protein: CASSLDRVRDTQYF

V gene: TRBV12-5
D gene: TRBD1
CDR3 length: 15
clone size: once
J gene: TRBJ2-7
CDR3 DNA: TGTGCTAGTGGTTTGGCCCCACAGGGGTTTGGCGAGCAGTACTTC
CDR3 protein: CASGLAPQGFGEQYF

V gene: TRBV10-3
D gene: -
CDR3 length: 13
clone size: many
J gene: TRBJ1-1
CDR3 DNA: TGTGCCACCAACCTACCGGGGGGTACTGAAGCTTTCTTT
CDR3 protein: CATNLPGGTEAFF

V gene: TRBV19
D gene: -
CDR3 length: 16
clone size: -
J gene: TRBJ2-5
CDR3 DNA: TGTGCCAGTAGTATAGAGCTTCACAGCTCGTCAGAGACCCAGTACTTC
CDR3 protein: CASSIELHSSSETQYF

V gene: TRBV3-1/TRBV3-2
D gene: TRBD1
CDR3 length: 18
clone size: -
J gene: TRBJ2-7
CDR3 DNA: TGTGCCAGCAGCCAAGAGTCCCGCTCGAGGGGGCGCACCTACGAGCAGTACTTC
CDR3 protein: CASSQESRSRGRTYEQYF

V gene: TRBV6-5
D gene: TRBD1
CDR3 length: 15
clone size: -
J gene: TRBJ1-4
CDR3 DNA: TGTGCCAGCAAATCCCCCGGGACAGGGGATCTGGAACTGTTTTTT
CDR3 protein: CASKSPGTGDLELFF

V gene: TRBV5-1
D gene: TRBD2
CDR3 length: 16
clone size: few
J gene: TRBJ2-3
CDR3 DNA: TGCGCCAGCAGCCCGGGGTCGGGGGGATTCACAGATACGCAGTATTTT
CDR3 protein: CASSPGSGGFTDTQYF

V gene: TRBV30
D gene: -
CDR3 length: 13
clone size: -
J gene: TRBJ1-6
CDR3 DNA: TGTGCCTGGACCGACGGGGGGAATTCACCCCTCCACTTT
CDR3 protein: CAWTDGGNSPLHF

V gene: TRBV6-6
D gene: TRBD1
CDR3 length: 13
clone size: -
J gene: TRBJ2-7
CDR3 DNA: TGTGCCAGCACCCTCGGACAGGGACACGAGCAGTACTTC
CDR3 protein: CASTLGQGHEQYF

V gene: TRBV6-5
D gene: TRBD1
CDR3 length: 15
clone size: -
J gene: TRBJ1-1
CDR3 DNA: TGTGCCAGCAGTTACCCGGGACAGTCAGGCACTGAAGCTTTCTTT
CDR3 protein: CASSYPGQSGTEAFF

V gene: TRBV6-5
D gene: -
CDR3 length: 15
clone size: -
J gene: TRBJ1-5
CDR3 DNA: TGTGCCAGCACCCCCGAGGGTTTTAGCAATCAGCCCCAGCATTTT
CDR3 protein: CASTPEGFSNQPQHF

V gene: TRBV7-6
D gene: TRBD2
CDR3 length: 15
clone size: -
J gene: TRBJ2-1
CDR3 DNA: TGTGCCAGCAGCTTTCGTAGCGGGAGTAACAATGAGCAGTTCTTC
CDR3 protein: CASSFRSGSNNEQFF

V gene: TRBV30
D gene: TRBD1
CDR3 length: 16
clone size: -
J gene: TRBJ1-5
CDR3 DNA: TGTGCCTGGAGTACGCCGAGACAGGGGCTCTATCAGCCCCAGCATTTT
CDR3 protein: CAWSTPRQGLYQPQHF

V gene: TRBV5-1
D gene: TRBD2
CDR3 length: 14
clone size: -
J gene: TRBJ2-7
CDR3 DNA: TGCGCCAGTTCCCAGACTAGCGGCTCCTACGAGCAGTACTTC
CDR3 protein: CASSQTSGSYEQYF

V gene: TRBV2
D gene: -
CDR3 length: 15
clone size: few
J gene: TRBJ2-2
CDR3 DNA: TGTGCCAGCAGGGCAGGTACAATGAACACCGGGGAGCTGTTTTTT
CDR3 protein: CASRAGTMNTGELFF

V gene: TRBV2
D gene: TRBD1
CDR3 length: 12
clone size: -
J gene: TRBJ1-2
CDR3 DNA: TGTGCCAGCAGTAGACAGGGAATAGGCTACACCTTC
CDR3 protein: CASSRQGIGYTF

V gene: TRBV5-6
D gene: -
CDR3 length: 12
clone size: -
J gene: TRBJ1-2
CDR3 DNA: TGTGCCAGCAGCTCCGGGACACTTGGCTACACCTTC
CDR3 protein: CASSSGTLGYTF

V gene: TRBV5-1
D gene: -
CDR3 length: 14
clone size: -
J gene: TRBJ1-2
CDR3 DNA: TGCGCCAGCAGCTTGGGACAGTGGAGCAATGGCTACACCTTC
CDR3 protein: CASSLGQWSNGYTF

V gene: TRBV3-1/TRBV3-2
D gene: -
CDR3 length: 13
clone size: -
J gene: TRBJ1-6
CDR3 DNA: TGTGCCAGCAGCCAAGGGAGTTCCTCACCCCTCCACTTT
CDR3 protein: CASSQGSSSPLHF

V gene: TRBV7-2
D gene: -
CDR3 length: 15
clone size: once
J gene: TRBJ2-5
CDR3 DNA: TGTGCCAGCAGCTTTGGGGGGGGGCTGGGAGAGACCCAGTACTTC
CDR3 protein: CASSFGGGLGETQYF

V gene: TRBV5-5
D gene: -
CDR3 length: 16
clone size: -
J gene: TRBJ2-1
CDR3 DNA: TGTGCCAGCAGCTGGACGACAGGGACTTTGGGAAATGAGCAGTTCTTC
CDR3 protein: CASSWTTGTLGNEQFF

V gene: TRBV7-7
D gene: TRBD2
CDR3 length: 17
clone size: -
J gene: TRBJ2-5
CDR3 DNA: TGTGCCAGCAGCCCCAGACTAGCGGGGGGACTGGGGGAGACCCAGTACTTC
CDR3 protein: CASSPRLAGGLGETQYF

V gene: TRBV20-1
D gene: -
CDR3 length: 13
clone size: -
J gene: TRBJ1-2
CDR3 DNA: TGCAGTGCTACTGACAGATCTAACTATGGCTACACCTTC
CDR3 protein: CSATDRSNYGYTF

V gene: TRBV6-2/TRBV6-3
D gene: -
CDR3 length: 17
clone size: -
J gene: TRBJ1-1
CDR3 DNA: TGTGCCAGCAGTCGCCACGGAGTCGCAGCTATGAACACTGAAGCTTTCTTT
CDR3 protein: CASSRHGVAAMNTEAFF

V gene: TRBV6-6
D gene: TRBD1
CDR3 length: 16
clone size: -
J gene: TRBJ1-2
CDR3 DNA: TGTGCCAGCAGTTACTACAAGGACAGGGGAGGCTATGGCTACACCTTC
CDR3 protein: CASSYYKDRGGYGYTF

V gene: TRBV29-1
D gene: -
CDR3 length: 15
clone size: -
J gene: TRBJ2-1
CDR3 DNA: TGCAGCGTTGCTAGGGCGGGGGCCTCCTACAATGAGCAGTTCTTC
CDR3 protein: CSVARAGASYNEQFF

V gene: TRBV19
D gene: -
CDR3 length: 15
clone size: -
J gene: TRBJ1-1
CDR3 DNA: TGTGCCAGTAGTATCGTTTCTCAGGGAAACACTGAAGCTTTCTTT
CDR3 protein: CASSIVSQGNTEAFF

V gene: TRBV12-3/TRBV12-4
D gene: -
CDR3 length: 13
clone size: -
J gene: TRBJ1-1
CDR3 DNA: TGTGCCAGCACTCGGGACTGGAACACTGAAGCTTTCTTT
CDR3 protein: CASTRDWNTEAFF

V gene: TRBV3-1/TRBV3-2
D gene: -
CDR3 length: 14
clone size: -
J gene: TRBJ1-5
CDR3 DNA: TGTGCCAGCAGCTTAAGGGGAGGAGATCAGCCCCAGCATTTT
CDR3 protein: CASSLRGGDQPQHF

V gene: TRBV21-1
D gene: -
CDR3 length: 14
clone size: -
J gene: TRBJ2-1
CDR3 DNA: TGTGCCAGCAGTACTAGCGGGGAGACGAATGAGCAGTTCTTC
CDR3 protein: CASSTSGETNEQFF

V gene: TRBV6-5
D gene: -
CDR3 length: 15
clone size: -
J gene: TRBJ1-3
CDR3 DNA: TGTGCCAGCAGAATCACAGGGCGCTCTGGAAACACCATATATTTT
CDR3 protein: CASRITGRSGNTIYF

V gene: TRBV5-6
D gene: -
CDR3 length: 17
clone size: -
J gene: TRBJ1-6
CDR3 DNA: TGTGCCAGCAGCTTGGGTCCAGGAACCTCCTATAATTCACCCCTCCACTTT
CDR3 protein: CASSLGPGTSYNSPLHF

V gene: TRBV19
D gene: -
CDR3 length: 15
clone size: -
J gene: TRBJ1-2
CDR3 DNA: TGTGCCAGTAGAACGGCCAGACTGGAGAACTATGGCTACACCTTC
CDR3 protein: CASRTARLENYGYTF

V gene: TRBV7-6
D gene: -
CDR3 length: 17
clone size: few
J gene: TRBJ2-1
CDR3 DNA: TGTGCCAGCACCCAATGGACTGCACTGCCCGACTACAATGAGCAGTTCTTC
CDR3 protein: CASTQWTALPDYNEQFF

V gene: TRBV6-5
D gene: TRBD1
CDR3 length: 14
clone size: -
J gene: TRBJ1-4
CDR3 DNA: TGTGCCAGCAGTAACAGGGGGTTAAATGAAAAACTGTTTTTT
CDR3 protein: CASSNRGLNEKLFF

V gene: TRBV27
D gene: TRBD1
CDR3 length: 15
clone size: -
J gene: TRBJ1-5
CDR3 DNA: TGTGCCAGCAGGCCCGGGACAGGGGGGAATCAGCCCCAGCATTTT
CDR3 protein: CASRPGTGGNQPQHF

V gene: TRBV9
D gene: TRBD1
CDR3 length: 16
clone size: -
J gene: TRBJ2-5
CDR3 DNA: TGTGCCAGCAGCGTAAATCCCCGACAGGGCCAAGAGACCCAGTACTTC
CDR3 protein: CASSVNPRQGQETQYF

V gene: TRBV7-2
D gene: TRBD1
CDR3 length: 15
clone size: -
J gene: TRBJ1-3
CDR3 DNA: TGTGCCAGCAGCCTACAGGGGGCTCCGGGTGACACCATATATTTT
CDR3 protein: CASSLQGAPGDTIYF

V gene: TRBV19
D gene: -
CDR3 length: 15
clone size: -
J gene: TRBJ1-6
CDR3 DNA: TGTGCCAGTAGAGGAGGGAGCGTTCGGGTCTCACCCCTCCACTTT
CDR3 protein: CASRGGSVRVSPLHF

V gene: TRBV19
D gene: -
CDR3 length: 14
clone size: -
J gene: TRBJ1-5
CDR3 DNA: TGTGCCAGTAGTACAGGGCCTGGCAATCAGCCCCAGCATTTT
CDR3 protein: CASSTGPGNQPQHF

V gene: TRBV5-4
D gene: TRBD2
CDR3 length: 15
clone size: -
J gene: TRBJ2-1
CDR3 DNA: TGTGCCAGCAGCTTGATCAGCGGGGGGGCGAGTGAGCAGTTCTTC
CDR3 protein: CASSLISGGASEQFF

V gene: TRBV27
D gene: -
CDR3 length: 14
clone size: -
J gene: TRBJ1-6
CDR3 DNA: TGTGCCGTGGGGCCAGGGAACTATAATTCACCCCTCCACTTT
CDR3 protein: CAVGPGNYNSPLHF

V gene: TRBV14
D gene: -
CDR3 length: 13
clone size: -
J gene: TRBJ1-1
CDR3 DNA: TGTGCCAGCAGCCAATGGGCAGGAACTGAAGCTTTCTTT
CDR3 protein: CASSQWAGTEAFF

V gene: TRBV2
D gene: -
CDR3 length: 14
clone size: many
J gene: TRBJ1-6
CDR3 DNA: TGTGCCAGCAGTGTGACAGTCAATAATTCACCCCTCCACTTT
CDR3 protein: CASSVTVNNSPLHF

V gene: TRBV27
D gene: -
CDR3 length: 14
clone size: -
J gene: TRBJ2-7
CDR3 DNA: TGTGCCAGCAGTTTACTCGGGGTCGGGAACGAGCAGTACTTC
CDR3 protein: CASSLLGVGNEQYF

V gene: TRBV3-1/TRBV3-2
D gene: -
CDR3 length: 13
clone size: -
J gene: TRBJ2-3
CDR3 DNA: TGTGCCAGCAGCCCCCAAACGGCAGATACGCAGTATTTT
CDR3 protein: CASSPQTADTQYF

V gene: TRBV5-1
D gene: -
CDR3 length: 16
clone size: -
J gene: TRBJ1-5
CDR3 DNA: TGCGCCAGCAGCTTGTTAGGAGGGGACGGCAATCAGCCCCAGCATTTT
CDR3 protein: CASSLLGGDGNQPQHF

V gene: TRBV19
D gene: -
CDR3 length: 13
clone size: -
J gene: TRBJ2-1
CDR3 DNA: TGTGCCAGTAGTTCCCGGGACTACAATGAGCAGTTCTTC
CDR3 protein: CASSSRDYNEQFF

V gene: TRBV20-1
D gene: -
CDR3 length: 13
clone size: -
J gene: TRBJ1-2
CDR3 DNA: TGCAGTGCTAGTTTGGGAGGGTTGAATGGCTACACCTTC
CDR3 protein: CSASLGGLNGYTF

V gene: TRBV28
D gene: -
CDR3 length: 13
clone size: -
J gene: TRBJ1-2
CDR3 DNA: TGTGCCAGCAGTATCGACATCTCCTATGGCTACACCTTC
CDR3 protein: CASSIDISYGYTF

V gene: TRBV11-2
D gene: TRBD2
CDR3 length: 15
clone size: -
J gene: TRBJ2-3
CDR3 DNA: TGTGCCAGCAGCCGGGGGGGAGGGAGCACAGATACGCAGTATTTT
CDR3 protein: CASSRGGGSTDTQYF

V gene: TRBV5-1
D gene: TRBD2
CDR3 length: 14
clone size: -
J gene: TRBJ2-1
CDR3 DNA: TGCGCCAGCAGTAGACTAGCGGGGCCGGGGGAGCAGTTCTTC
CDR3 protein: CASSRLAGPGEQFF

V gene: TRBV29-1
D gene: -
CDR3 length: 14
clone size: -
J gene: TRBJ1-4
CDR3 DNA: TGCAGCGCCTCACGATCTGGCGGGGCTGAAAAACTGTTTTTT
CDR3 protein: CSASRSGGAEKLFF

V gene: TRBV7-2
D gene: -
CDR3 length: 15
clone size: -
J gene: TRBJ1-5
CDR3 DNA: TGTGCCAGCAGCTTAGCGGGGCCCGTCAATCAGCCCCAGCATTTT
CDR3 protein: CASSLAGPVNQPQHF